The following is a TCR beta chain sequence with its context. The junction shows a germline mismatch at one end, possibly a read error. This entry comes from a study of tumor-infiltrating lymphocytes in primary liver carcinoma. Co-extracted RNA and DNA came from roughly 20-30 mg of unsorted bulk tissue. The study found over 90% viable tumor cells in every tumor sample. Priming with a constant-region primer yielded TCR beta cDNA from about 510 ng total RNA. Slightly modified ARM-PCR with three nested multiplex PCR rounds yielded TCR beta libraries. TCRdb called the multiplex PCR reads again in MiXCR, with one record for every CDR3 protein. The sample has around 100,000 distinct CDR3 sequences, around 66% seen once. The sequenced sample was liver tumor tissue from sampling region 2. This sample's subset: tumor region T2, inferior pole. The receptor's source is a woman aged 60-75 years with primary liver carcinoma and hepatitis B virus infection.

CDR3 protein: CASSSRPDGGAYSGSTIYF. DNA for the CDR3: TGTGCCAGCAGCTCACGCCCAGACGGGGGAGCGTACTCTGGAAGCACCATATATTTT. The genes are TRBV11-2 and TRBJ1-3; a possible D gene is TRBD1 (5 bases). The V gene's germline CDR1 is SGHAT and CDR2 FQNNGV. The CDR3 loop spans 19 amino acids.